Below, 7 T cell receptor beta chains from the same sample are listed, as sequenced in a study of T cell responses to AZD1222 COVID-19 vaccine. The repertoire was sequenced with immunoSEQ multiplex PCR; TCRdb's copy has only in-frame clones and lacks some. The sample lists roughly 180,000 clones, 85% to 95% seen once, with approximately 0.6% in the top ten. Specimen: peripheral blood, collected on day 0 of AZD1222 vaccination. The source is an adult in good health.

The chain carries TRBV18 and TRBJ1-5, with D unresolved. V lost 8 bases to trimming and J lost 7 bases, with 15 bases between them. In germline, CDR1 is KGHSH, CDR2 LQKENI. This CDR3 spans 13 amino acids. In nucleotides, the CDR3 is TGTGCCAGCGCCCTTGGTACTAGACAGCCCCAGCATTTT. Its protein is CASALGTRQPQHF.

CDR3 DNA sequence: TGTGCCAGCAGCGCGACCGGATCAGGGACCTACAATGAGCAGTTCTTC. It codes for CASSATGSGTYNEQFF. V and J are TRBV9 and TRBJ2-1, with a weak D call TRBD1 (5 bases). This CDR3 has 16 residues. Germline assignment: CDR1 SGDLS and CDR2 YYNGEE. With 3 bases removed from V and 2 bases from J, the gap between germline ends came to 15 bases.

The J gene is TRBJ2-1, the V gene TRBV11-2; TRBD1 might be the D (5 bases). The germline V gene encodes CDR1 SGHAT and CDR2 FQNNGV. This CDR3 is built from 15 residues. The V end was cut by 0 bases, the J end by 8 bases, with 14 bases between. As DNA, the CDR3 is TGTGCCAGCAGCTTAGATGGGGCTAGATTCGATGAGCAGTTCTTC. Translation gives CASSLDGARFDEQFF. The variable domain in full, completed from reference TRBV11-2 and TRBJ2-1, reads EAGVAQSPRYKIIEKRQSVAFWCNPISGHATLYWYQQILGQGPKLLIQFQNNGVVDDSQLPKDRFSAERLKGVDSTLKIQPAKLEDSAVYLCASSLDGARFDEQFFGPGTRLTVL.

V is TRBV2 and J is TRBJ2-5; 11 nucleotides match TRBD2. V shed 7 bases and J 4 bases; nucleotides not matched to a gene: 5. CDR3 length: 14 amino acids. Germline V lookup: CDR1 SNHLY, CDR2 FYNNEI. In DNA, the CDR3 is TGTGCCAGCAAAACTAGCGGGAGTGGAGAGACCCAGTACTTC. Protein product: CASKTSGSGETQYF. Full variable domain (remainder filled in from reference TRBV2 and TRBJ2-5): EPEVTQTPSHQVTQMGQEVILRCVPISNHLYFYWYRQILGQKVEFLVSFYNNEISEKSEIFDDQFSVERPDGSNFTLKIRSTKLEDSAMYFCASKTSGSGETQYFGPGTRLLVL.

This chain joins TRBV3-1 (or the pseudogene TRBV3-2) and TRBJ2-5; D gene ambiguous. Germline V gene data show CDR1 as LGHDT and CDR2 as YNNKEL (reference sequence). This CDR3 has 13 amino acids. V lost 1 base and J lost 5, with 8 bases in between. The CDR3, as DNA: TGTGCCAGCAGCCAAGGACTTCAGGAGACCCAGTACTTC. It translates to CASSQGLQETQYF.

V is TRBV3-1 (or the pseudogene TRBV3-2) and J is TRBJ1-5; 7 positions match TRBD1. The CDR3 covers 14 residues. Germline CDR1 reads LGHDT; CDR2 reads YNNKEL (reference sequence). With 1 base clipped from V and 7 bases from J, the junction kept 4 bases outside the gene matches. The CDR3 sequence is CASSQAGGGQPQHF. The DNA of the CDR3 is TGTGCCAGCAGCCAAGCAGGGGGTGGACAGCCCCAGCATTTT.

The V call is TRBV27, the J call TRBJ2-7, with 8 bases lining up with TRBD1. Germline V lookup: CDR1 MNHEY, CDR2 SMNVEV (reference sequence). The CDR3 covers 13 residues. J was trimmed by 0 bases and V by 10 bases; bases with no gene match: 5. This chain's CDR3 is CATGTGLSYEQYF. DNA of the CDR3: TGTGCCACTGGGACAGGTCTCTCCTACGAGCAGTACTTC.